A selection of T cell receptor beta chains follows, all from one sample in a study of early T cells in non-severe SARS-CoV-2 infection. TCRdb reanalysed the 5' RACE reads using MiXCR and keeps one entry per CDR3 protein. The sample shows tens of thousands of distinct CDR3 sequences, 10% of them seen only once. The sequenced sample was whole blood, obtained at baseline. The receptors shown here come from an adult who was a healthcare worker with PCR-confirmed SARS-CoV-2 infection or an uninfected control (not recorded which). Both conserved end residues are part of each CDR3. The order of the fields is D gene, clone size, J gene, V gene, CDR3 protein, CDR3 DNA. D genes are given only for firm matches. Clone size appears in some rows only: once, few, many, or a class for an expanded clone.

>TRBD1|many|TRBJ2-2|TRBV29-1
CSVANRGGTGELFF
TGCAGCGTTGCGAACAGGGGCGGCACCGGGGAGCTGTTTTTT
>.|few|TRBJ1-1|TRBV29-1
CSAEGEGKGTEAFF
TGCAGCGCCGAAGGGGAGGGAAAGGGCACTGAAGCTTTCTTT
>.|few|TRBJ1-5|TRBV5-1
CASSSDSNQPQHF
TGCGCCAGCAGTAGTGACAGCAATCAGCCCCAGCATTTT
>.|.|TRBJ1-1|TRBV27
CASSSDPGFTEAFF
TGTGCCAGCAGCTCTGACCCAGGGTTCACTGAAGCTTTCTTT
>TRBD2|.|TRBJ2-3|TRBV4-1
CASSQRGLAGGVSTDTQYF
TGCGCCAGCAGCCAAAGGGGACTAGCGGGGGGCGTAAGCACAGATACGCAGTATTTT
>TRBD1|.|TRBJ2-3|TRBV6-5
CASSRGQGVADTQYF
TGTGCCAGCAGTAGAGGACAGGGAGTTGCAGATACGCAGTATTTT
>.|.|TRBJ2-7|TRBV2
CASSASGTSSSYEQYF
TGTGCCAGCAGCGCCTCAGGGACGTCGAGCTCCTACGAGCAGTACTTC
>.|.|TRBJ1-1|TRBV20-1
CSAVQSRTEAFF
TGCAGTGCGGTACAAAGTAGAACTGAAGCTTTCTTT
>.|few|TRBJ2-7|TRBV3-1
CASSQGWAAWAYEQYF
TGTGCCAGCAGCCAAGGTTGGGCGGCGTGGGCCTACGAGCAGTACTTC
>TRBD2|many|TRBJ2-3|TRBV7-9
CASSWLGASGETDTQYF
TGTGCCAGCAGCTGGCTAGGGGCTAGCGGGGAAACAGATACGCAGTATTTT
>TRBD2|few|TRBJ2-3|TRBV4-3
CASSQDGGGGVDTQYF
TGCGCCAGCAGCCAAGATGGAGGCGGGGGGGTCGATACGCAGTATTTT